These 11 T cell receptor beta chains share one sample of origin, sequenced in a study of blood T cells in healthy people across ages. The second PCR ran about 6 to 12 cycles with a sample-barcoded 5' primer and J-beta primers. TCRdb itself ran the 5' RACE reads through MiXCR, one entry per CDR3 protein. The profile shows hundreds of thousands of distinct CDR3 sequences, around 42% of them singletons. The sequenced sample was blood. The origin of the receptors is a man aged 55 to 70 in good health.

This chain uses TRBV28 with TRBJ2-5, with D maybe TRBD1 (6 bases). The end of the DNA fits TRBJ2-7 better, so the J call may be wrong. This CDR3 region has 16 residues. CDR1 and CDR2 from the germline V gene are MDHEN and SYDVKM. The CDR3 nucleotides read TGTGCCAGCAGTCCCCCAGGGGTTCGAGTTCCCGACGAGCAGTACTTC. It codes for CASSPPGVRVPDEQYF.

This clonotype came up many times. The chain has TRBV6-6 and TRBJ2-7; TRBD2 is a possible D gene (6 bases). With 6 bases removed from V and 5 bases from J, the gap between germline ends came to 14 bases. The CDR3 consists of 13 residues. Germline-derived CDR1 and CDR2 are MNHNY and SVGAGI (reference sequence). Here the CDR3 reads CASRRDGGNEQYF. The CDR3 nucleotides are TGTGCCAGCAGACGGGACGGAGGGAACGAGCAGTACTTC.

In DNA form, the CDR3 reads TGTGCCAGCAGCCCCACTGGACAGGGACGGGTCGGCTACACCTTC. This sequence encodes CASSPTGQGRVGYTF. The chain has TRBV7-8 and TRBJ1-2, with TRBD1 matching over 8 bases. Germline CDR1 is SGHVS and CDR2 is FQNEAQ. J was trimmed by 8 bases and V by 5 bases; bases with no gene match: 13. The CDR3 has 15 residues.

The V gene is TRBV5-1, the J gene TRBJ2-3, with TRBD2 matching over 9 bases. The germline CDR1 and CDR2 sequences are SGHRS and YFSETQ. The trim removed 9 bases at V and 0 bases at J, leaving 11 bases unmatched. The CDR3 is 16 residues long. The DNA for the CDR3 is TGCGCCAAAAGCCCGGCTAGCGGGGCTAGCACAGATACGCAGTATTTT. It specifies CAKSPASGASTDTQYF.

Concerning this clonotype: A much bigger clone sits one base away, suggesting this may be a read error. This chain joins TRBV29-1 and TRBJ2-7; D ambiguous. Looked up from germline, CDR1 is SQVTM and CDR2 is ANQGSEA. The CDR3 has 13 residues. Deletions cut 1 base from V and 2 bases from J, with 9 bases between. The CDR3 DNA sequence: TGCAGCGTTGAAGTGGGCCAGCCCTACGAGCAGTACTTC. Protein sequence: CSVEVGQPYEQYF.

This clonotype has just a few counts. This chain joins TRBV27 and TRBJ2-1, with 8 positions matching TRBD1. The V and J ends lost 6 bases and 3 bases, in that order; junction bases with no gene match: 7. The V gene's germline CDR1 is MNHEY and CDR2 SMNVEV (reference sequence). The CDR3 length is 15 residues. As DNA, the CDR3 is TGTGCCAGCAGCCCGACAGGGGCTCGCTACAATGAGCAGTTCTTC. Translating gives CASSPTGARYNEQFF.

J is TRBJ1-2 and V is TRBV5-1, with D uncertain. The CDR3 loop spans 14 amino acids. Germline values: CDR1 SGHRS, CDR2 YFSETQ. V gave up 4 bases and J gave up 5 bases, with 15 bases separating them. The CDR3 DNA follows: TGCGCCAGCAGCCCGGCGTACGAGGCTTATGGCTACACCTTC. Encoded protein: CASSPAYEAYGYTF.

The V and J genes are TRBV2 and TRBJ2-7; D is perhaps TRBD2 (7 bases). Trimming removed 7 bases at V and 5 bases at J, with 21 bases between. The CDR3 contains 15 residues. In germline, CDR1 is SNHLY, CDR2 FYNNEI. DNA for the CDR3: TGTGCCAGCATTAGACCGGAATCGGGGGGCCACGAGCAGTACTTC. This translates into CASIRPESGGHEQYF.

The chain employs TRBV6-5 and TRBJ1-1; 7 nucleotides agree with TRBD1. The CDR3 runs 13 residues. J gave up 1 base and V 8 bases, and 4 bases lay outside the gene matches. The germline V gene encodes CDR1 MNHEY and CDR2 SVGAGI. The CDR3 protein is CASARGENTEAFF. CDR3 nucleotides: TGTGCCAGCGCCAGGGGGGAGAACACTGAAGCTTTCTTT.

The CDR3 here is CASSQAYSYNSPLHF. In nucleotides, the CDR3 is TGCGCCAGCAGCCAAGCTTACTCCTATAATTCACCCCTCCACTTT. The chain joins TRBV4-3 to TRBJ1-6; D remains ambiguous. CDR1 LGHNA and CDR2 YSLEER come from the germline V gene. The CDR3 extends over 15 amino acids. V was trimmed by 1 base and J by 0 bases, leaving 4 bases between them.

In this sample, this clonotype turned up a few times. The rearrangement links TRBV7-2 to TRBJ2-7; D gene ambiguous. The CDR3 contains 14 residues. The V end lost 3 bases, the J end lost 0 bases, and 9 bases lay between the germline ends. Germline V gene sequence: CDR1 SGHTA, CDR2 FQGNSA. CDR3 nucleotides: TGTGCCAGCAGCTTCGACACTACCTCCTACGAGCAGTACTTC. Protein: CASSFDTTSYEQYF.